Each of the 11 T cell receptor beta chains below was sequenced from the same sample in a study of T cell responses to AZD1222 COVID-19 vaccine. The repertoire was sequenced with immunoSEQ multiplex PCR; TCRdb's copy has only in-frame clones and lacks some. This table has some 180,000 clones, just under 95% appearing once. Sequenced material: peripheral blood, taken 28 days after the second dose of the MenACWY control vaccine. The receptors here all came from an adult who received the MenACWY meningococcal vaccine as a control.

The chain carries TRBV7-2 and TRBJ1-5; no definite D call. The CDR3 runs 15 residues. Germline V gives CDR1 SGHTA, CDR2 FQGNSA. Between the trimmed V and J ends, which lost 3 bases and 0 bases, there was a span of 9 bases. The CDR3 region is CASSFSVGSNQPQHF. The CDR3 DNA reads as TGTGCCAGCAGCTTTTCTGTGGGTAGCAATCAGCCCCAGCATTTT.

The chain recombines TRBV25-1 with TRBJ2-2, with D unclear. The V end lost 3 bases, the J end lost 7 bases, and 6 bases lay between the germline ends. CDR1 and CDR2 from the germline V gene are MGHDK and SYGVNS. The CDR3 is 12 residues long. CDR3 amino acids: CASSEFNGELFF. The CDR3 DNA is TGTGCCAGCAGTGAGTTTAACGGGGAGCTGTTTTTT.

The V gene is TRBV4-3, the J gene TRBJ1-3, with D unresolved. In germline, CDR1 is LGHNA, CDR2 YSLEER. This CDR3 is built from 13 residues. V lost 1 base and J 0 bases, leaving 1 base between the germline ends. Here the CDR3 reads CASSQVSGNTIYF. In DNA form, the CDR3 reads TGCGCCAGCAGCCAAGTCTCTGGAAACACCATATATTTT.

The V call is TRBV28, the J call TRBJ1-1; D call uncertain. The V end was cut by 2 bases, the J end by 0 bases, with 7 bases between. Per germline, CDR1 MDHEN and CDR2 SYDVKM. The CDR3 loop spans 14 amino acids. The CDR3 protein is CASSLGLVNTEAFF. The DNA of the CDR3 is TGTGCCAGCAGTTTAGGTTTGGTGAACACTGAAGCTTTCTTT.

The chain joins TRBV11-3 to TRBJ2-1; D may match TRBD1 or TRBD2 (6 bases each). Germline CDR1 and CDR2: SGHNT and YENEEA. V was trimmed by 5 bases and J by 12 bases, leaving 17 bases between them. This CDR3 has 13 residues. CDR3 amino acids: CASSPTQGRRQFF. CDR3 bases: TGTGCCAGCAGCCCTACCCAGGGGAGGAGGCAGTTCTTC. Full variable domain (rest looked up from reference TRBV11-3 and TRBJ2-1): EAGVVQSPRYKIIEKKQPVAFWCNPISGHNTLYWYLQNLGQGPELLIRYENEEAVDDSQLPKDRFSAERLKGVDSTLKIQPAELGDSAVYLCASSPTQGRRQFFGPGTRLTVL.

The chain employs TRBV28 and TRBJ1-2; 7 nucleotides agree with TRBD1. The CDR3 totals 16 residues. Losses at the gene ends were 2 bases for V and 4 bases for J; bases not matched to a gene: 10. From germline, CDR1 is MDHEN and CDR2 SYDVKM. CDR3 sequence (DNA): TGTGCCAGCAGTTTACCTACAGGGGCCCAATCCTATGGCTACACCTTC. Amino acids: CASSLPTGAQSYGYTF.

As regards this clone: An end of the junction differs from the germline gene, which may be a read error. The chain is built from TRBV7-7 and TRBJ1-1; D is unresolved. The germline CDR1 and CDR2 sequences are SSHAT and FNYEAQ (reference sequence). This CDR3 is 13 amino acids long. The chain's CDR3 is CASSSHPFTEAFF. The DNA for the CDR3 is TGTGCTAGCAGTTCGCATCCTTTCACTGAAGCTTTCTTT.

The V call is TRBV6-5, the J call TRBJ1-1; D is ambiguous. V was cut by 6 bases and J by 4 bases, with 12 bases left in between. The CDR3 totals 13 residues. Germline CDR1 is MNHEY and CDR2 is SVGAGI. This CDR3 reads CASRLGVGTEAFF. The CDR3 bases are TGTGCCAGCAGGTTAGGAGTAGGCACTGAAGCTTTCTTT.

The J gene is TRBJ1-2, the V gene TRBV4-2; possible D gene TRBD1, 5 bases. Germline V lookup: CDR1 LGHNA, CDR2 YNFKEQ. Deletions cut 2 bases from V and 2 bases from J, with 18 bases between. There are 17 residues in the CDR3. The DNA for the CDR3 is TGTGCCAGCAGCCAAACCGTGGCCAGGGTCTCAAACTATGGCTACACCTTC. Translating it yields CASSQTVARVSNYGYTF.

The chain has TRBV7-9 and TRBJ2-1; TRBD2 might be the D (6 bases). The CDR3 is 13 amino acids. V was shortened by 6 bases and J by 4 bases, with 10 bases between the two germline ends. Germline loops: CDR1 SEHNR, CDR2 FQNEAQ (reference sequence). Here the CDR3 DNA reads TGTGCCAGCAGACGCGGGGCTTACAATGAGCAGTTCTTC. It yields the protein CASRRGAYNEQFF.

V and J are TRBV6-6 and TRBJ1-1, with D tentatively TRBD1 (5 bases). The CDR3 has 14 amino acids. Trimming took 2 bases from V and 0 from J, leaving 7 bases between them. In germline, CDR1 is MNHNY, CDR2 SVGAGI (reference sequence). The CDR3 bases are TGTGCCAGCAGTTACCAGGGCATGAACACTGAAGCTTTCTTT. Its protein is CASSYQGMNTEAFF.